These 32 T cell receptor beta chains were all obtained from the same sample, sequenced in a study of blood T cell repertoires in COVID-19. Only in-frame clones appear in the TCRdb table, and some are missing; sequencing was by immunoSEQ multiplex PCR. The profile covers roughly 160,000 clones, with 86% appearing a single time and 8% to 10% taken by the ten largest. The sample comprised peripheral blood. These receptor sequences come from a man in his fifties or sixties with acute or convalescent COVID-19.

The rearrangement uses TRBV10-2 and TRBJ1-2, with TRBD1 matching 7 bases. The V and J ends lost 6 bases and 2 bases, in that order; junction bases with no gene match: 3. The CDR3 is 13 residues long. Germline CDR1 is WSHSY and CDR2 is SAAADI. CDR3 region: CASSLQGNYGYTF. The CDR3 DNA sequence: TGCGCCAGCAGCCTACAGGGGAACTATGGCTACACCTTC.

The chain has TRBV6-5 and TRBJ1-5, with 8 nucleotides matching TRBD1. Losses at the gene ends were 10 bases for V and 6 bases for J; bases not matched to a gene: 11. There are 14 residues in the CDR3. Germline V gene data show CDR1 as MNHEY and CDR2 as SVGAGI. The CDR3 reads CATSWDRSAQPQHF. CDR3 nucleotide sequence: TGTGCCACGTCCTGGGACAGGAGTGCTCAGCCCCAGCATTTT.

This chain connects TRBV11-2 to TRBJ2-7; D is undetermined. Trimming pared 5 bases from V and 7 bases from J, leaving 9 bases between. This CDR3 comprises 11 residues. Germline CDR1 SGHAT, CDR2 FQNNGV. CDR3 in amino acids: CASSARWEQYF. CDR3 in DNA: TGTGCCAGCAGCGCCCGGTGGGAGCAGTACTTC.

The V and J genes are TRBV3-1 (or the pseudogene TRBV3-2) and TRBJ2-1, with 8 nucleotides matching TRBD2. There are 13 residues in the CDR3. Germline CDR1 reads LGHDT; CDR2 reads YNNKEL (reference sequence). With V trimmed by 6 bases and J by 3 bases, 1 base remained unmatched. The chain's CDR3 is CASRTSGYNEQFF. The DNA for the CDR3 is TGTGCCAGCAGAACTAGCGGCTACAATGAGCAGTTCTTC.

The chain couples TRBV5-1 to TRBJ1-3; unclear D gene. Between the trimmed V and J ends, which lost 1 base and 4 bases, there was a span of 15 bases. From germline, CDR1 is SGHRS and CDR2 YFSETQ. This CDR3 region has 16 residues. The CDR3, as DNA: TGCGCCAGCAGCTTGACCTTCCTCGGTTCCGGAAACACCATATATTTT. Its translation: CASSLTFLGSGNTIYF.

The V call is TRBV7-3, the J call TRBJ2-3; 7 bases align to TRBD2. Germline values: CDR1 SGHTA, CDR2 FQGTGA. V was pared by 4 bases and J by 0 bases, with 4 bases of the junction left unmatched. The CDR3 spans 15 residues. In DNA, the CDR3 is TGTGCCAGCAGCTCCCTGGGGGGGAGCACAGATACGCAGTATTTT. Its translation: CASSSLGGSTDTQYF.

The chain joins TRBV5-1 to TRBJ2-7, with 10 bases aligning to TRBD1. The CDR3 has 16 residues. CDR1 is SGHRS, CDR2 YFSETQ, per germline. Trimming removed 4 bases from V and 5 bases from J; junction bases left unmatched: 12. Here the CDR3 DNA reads TGCGCCAGCAGCCGATACAGCGGGACAGGGGAAGACGAGCAGTACTTC. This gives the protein CASSRYSGTGEDEQYF. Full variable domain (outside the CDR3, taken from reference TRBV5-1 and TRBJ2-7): KAGVTQTPRYLIKTRGQQVTLSCSPISGHRSVSWYQQTPGQGLQFLFEYFSETQRNKGNFPGRFSGRQFSNSRSEMNVSTLELGDSALYLCASSRYSGTGEDEQYFGPGTRLTVT.

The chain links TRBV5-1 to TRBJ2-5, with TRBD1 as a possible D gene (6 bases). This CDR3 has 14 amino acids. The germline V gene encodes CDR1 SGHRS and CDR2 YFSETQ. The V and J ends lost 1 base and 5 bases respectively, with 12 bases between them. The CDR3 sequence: CASSLRGGAETQYF. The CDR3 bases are TGCGCCAGCAGCTTGCGAGGGGGTGCGGAGACCCAGTACTTC. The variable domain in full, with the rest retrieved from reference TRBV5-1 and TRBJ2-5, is KAGVTQTPRYLIKTRGQQVTLSCSPISGHRSVSWYQQTPGQGLQFLFEYFSETQRNKGNFPGRFSGRQFSNSRSEMNVSTLELGDSALYLCASSLRGGAETQYFGPGTRLLVL.

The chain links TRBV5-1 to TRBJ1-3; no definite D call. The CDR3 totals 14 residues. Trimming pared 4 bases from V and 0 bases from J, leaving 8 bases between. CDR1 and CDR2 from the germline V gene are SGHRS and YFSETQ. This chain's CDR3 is CASSESDSGNTIYF. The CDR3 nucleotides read TGCGCCAGCAGCGAGTCCGACTCTGGAAACACCATATATTTT.

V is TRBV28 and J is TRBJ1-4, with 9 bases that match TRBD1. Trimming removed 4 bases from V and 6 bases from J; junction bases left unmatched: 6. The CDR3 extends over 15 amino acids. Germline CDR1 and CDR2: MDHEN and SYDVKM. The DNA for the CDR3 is TGTGCCAGCAGTTCGGACAGGGGCGCTTATGAAAAACTGTTTTTT. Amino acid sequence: CASSSDRGAYEKLFF.

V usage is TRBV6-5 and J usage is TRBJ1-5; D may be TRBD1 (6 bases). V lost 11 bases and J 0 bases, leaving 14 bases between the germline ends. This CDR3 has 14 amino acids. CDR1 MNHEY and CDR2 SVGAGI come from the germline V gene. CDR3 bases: TGTGCCTCCTCCGGGACAATTAGCAATCAGCCCCAGCATTTT. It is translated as CASSGTISNQPQHF.

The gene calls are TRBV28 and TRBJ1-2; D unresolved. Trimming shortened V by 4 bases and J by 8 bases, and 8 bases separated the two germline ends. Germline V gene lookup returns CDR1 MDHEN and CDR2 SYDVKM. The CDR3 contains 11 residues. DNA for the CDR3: TGTGCCAGCAGTTCCCAGGTCGGCTACACCTTC. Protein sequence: CASSSQVGYTF.

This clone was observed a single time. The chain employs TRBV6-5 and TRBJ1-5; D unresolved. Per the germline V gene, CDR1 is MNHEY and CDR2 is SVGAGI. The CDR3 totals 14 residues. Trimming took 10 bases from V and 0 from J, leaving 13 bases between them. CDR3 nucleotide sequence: TGTGCCACCAACCGGGAGTATAGCAATCAGCCCCAGCATTTT. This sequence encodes CATNREYSNQPQHF.

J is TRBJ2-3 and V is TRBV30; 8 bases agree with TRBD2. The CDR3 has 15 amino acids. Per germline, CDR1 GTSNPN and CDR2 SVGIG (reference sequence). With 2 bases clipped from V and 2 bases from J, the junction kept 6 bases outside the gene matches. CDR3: CAWSKNGRATDTQYF. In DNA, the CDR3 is TGTGCCTGGAGTAAGAACGGGAGGGCCACAGATACGCAGTATTTT.

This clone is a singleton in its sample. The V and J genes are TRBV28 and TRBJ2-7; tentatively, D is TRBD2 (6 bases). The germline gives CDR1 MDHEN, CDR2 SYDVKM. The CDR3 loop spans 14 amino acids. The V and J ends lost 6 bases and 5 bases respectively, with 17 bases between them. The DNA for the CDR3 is TGTGCCAGCAGAAGGGACCCCGGGAGCGACGAGCAGTACTTC. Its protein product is CASRRDPGSDEQYF.

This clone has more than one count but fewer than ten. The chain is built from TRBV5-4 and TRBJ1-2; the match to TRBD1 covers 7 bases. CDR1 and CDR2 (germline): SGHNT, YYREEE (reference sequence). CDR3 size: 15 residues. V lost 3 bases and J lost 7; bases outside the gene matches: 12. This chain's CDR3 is CASSWPGQALGGYTF. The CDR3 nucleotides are TGTGCCAGCAGCTGGCCTGGACAGGCGCTCGGTGGCTACACCTTC.

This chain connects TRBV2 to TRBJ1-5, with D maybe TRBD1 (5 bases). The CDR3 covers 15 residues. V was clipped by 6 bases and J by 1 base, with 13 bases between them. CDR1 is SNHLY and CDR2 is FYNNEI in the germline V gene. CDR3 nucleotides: TGTGCCAGCAGGGACCGGGGGACGAGCAATCAGCCCCAGCATTTT. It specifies CASRDRGTSNQPQHF.

CDR3 protein: CASSIGGSLSNQPQHF. CDR3 DNA: TGTGCCAGTAGTATAGGAGGCAGTCTTAGCAATCAGCCCCAGCATTTT. V is TRBV19 and J is TRBJ1-5, with D uncertain. This CDR3 spans 16 amino acids. CDR1 LNHDA and CDR2 SQIVND come from the germline V gene (reference sequence). Trimming pared 1 base from V and 0 bases from J, leaving 10 bases between. Full variable domain (outside the CDR3, taken from reference TRBV19 and TRBJ1-5): DGGITQSPKYLFRKEGQNVTLSCEQNLNHDAMYWYRQDPGQGLRLIYYSQIVNDFQKGDIAEGYSVSREKKESFPLTVTSAQKNPTAFYLCASSIGGSLSNQPQHFGDGTRLSIL.

The CDR3 sequence is CASSVGGREDNEQFF. In DNA form, the CDR3 reads TGTGCCAGCAGCGTAGGTGGGAGGGAAGACAATGAGCAGTTCTTC. V is TRBV9 and J is TRBJ2-1, with TRBD2 matching over 7 bases. The CDR3 consists of 15 residues. Trimming took 0 bases from V and 5 from J; bases not matched to a gene: 5. Germline V lookup: CDR1 SGDLS, CDR2 YYNGEE. The whole variable domain, filled in from reference TRBV9 and TRBJ2-1, reads DSGVTQTPKHLITATGQRVTLRCSPRSGDLSVYWYQQSLDQGLQFLIQYYNGEERAKGNILERFSAQQFPDLHSELNLSSLELGDSALYFCASSVGGREDNEQFFGPGTRLTVL.

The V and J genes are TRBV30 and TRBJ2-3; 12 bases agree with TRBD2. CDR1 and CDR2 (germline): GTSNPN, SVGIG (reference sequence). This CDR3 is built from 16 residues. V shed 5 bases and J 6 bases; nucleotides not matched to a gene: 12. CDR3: CAWDGGLAGNMDTQYF. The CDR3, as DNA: TGTGCCTGGGATGGGGGACTAGCGGGCAACATGGATACGCAGTATTTT.

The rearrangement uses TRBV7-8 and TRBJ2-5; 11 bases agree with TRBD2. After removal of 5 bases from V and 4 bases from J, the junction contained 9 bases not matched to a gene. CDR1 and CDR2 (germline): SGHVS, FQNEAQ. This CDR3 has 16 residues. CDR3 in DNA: TGTGCCAGCAGCCCCTATCTAGCGGGAGGTCGAGAGACCCAGTACTTC. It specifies CASSPYLAGGRETQYF.

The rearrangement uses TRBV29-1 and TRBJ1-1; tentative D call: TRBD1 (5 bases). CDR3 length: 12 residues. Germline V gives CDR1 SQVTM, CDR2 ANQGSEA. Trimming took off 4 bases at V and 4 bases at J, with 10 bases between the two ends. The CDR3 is CSVAKGLTEAFF. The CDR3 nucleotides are TGCAGCGTTGCTAAGGGACTCACTGAAGCTTTCTTT.

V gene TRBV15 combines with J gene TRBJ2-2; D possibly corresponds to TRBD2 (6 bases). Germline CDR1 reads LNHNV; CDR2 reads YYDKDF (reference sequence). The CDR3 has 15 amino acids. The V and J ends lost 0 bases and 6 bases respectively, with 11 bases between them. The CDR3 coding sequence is TGTGCCACCAGCAGAGAGTCCCCGGGGGCCGGGGAGCTGTTTTTT. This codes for CATSRESPGAGELFF.

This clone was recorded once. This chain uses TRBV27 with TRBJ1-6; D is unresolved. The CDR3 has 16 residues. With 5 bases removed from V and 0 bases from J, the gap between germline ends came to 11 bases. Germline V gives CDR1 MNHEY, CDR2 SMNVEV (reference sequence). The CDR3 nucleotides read TGTGCCAGCAGTCCACGGGTCGGCTCCTATAATTCACCCCTCCACTTT. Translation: CASSPRVGSYNSPLHF.

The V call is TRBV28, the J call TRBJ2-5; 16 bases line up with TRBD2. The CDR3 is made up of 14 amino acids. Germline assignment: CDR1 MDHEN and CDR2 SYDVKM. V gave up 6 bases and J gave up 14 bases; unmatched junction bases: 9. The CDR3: CASSPGTSGRAGYF. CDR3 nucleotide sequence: TGTGCCAGCAGCCCCGGGACTAGCGGGAGGGCCGGATACTTC.

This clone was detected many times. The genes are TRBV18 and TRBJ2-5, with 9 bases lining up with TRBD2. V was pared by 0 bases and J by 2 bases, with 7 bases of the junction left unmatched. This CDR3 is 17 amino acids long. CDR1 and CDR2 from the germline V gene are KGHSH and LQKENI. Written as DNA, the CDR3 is TGTGCCAGCTCACCACCGAGGTCTAGCGGGGCACAAGAGACCCAGTACTTC. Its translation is CASSPPRSSGAQETQYF.

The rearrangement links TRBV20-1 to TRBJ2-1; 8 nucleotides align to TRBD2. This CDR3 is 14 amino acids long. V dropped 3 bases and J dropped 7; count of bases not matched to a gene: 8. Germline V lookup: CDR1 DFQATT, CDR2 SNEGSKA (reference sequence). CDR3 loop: CSASGLAGANEQFF. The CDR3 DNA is TGCAGTGCTAGTGGGCTAGCGGGCGCGAATGAGCAGTTCTTC.

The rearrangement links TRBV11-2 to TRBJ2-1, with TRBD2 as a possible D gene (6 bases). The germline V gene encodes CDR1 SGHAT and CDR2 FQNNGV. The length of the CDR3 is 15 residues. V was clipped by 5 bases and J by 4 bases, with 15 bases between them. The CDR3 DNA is TGTGCCAGCAGCAGATGGAGCGGGTTATACAATGAGCAGTTCTTC. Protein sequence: CASSRWSGLYNEQFF.

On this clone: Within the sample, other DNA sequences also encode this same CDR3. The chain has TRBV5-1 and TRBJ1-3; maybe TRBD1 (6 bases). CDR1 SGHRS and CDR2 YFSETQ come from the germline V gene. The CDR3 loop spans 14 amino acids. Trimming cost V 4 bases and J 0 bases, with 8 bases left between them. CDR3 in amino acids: CASSPQGSGNTIYF. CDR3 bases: TGCGCCAGCAGCCCACAGGGCTCTGGAAACACCATATATTTT.

CDR3 sequence (DNA): TGTGCCAGCGGGATCACAGGGAATACTGGCTACACCTTC. Protein product: CASGITGNTGYTF. The chain has TRBV28 and TRBJ1-2; TRBD1 might be the D (6 bases). The V gene lost 8 bases and the J gene lost 7 bases, with 17 bases spanning the gap. This CDR3 comprises 13 residues. Germline V gene sequence: CDR1 MDHEN, CDR2 SYDVKM.

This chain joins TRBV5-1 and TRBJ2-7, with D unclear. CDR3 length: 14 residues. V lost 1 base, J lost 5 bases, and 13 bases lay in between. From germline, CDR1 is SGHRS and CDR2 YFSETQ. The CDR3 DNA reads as TGCGCCAGCAGCTTGTGGCAGGTCCCCGACGAGCAGTACTTC. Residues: CASSLWQVPDEQYF.

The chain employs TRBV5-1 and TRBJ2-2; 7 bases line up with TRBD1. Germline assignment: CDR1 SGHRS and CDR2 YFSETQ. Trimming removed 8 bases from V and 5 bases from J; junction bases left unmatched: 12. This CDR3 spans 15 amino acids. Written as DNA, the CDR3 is TGCGCCAGTCAGCCAGGGGGAGTACGGACCGGGGAGCTGTTTTTT. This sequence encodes CASQPGGVRTGELFF.